The following is a TCR beta chain sequence with its context. No antigen is known for it. The CDR3 runs to 15 residues. These data originate in a study of CXCR3-negative and CXCR3-positive naive CD8 T cells. Study-wide points: Whereas memory cells differed, naive CXCR3-negative and CXCR3-positive cells shared similar TRBV-TRBJ usage. CXCR3-positive naive cells had TRB CDR3s that were more hydrophobic than CXCR3-negative naive cells had. Diversity ran similarly high across both naive subsets but far lower in memory CD8+ cells.

Through 5' RACE with UMI labels, the TRB cDNA libraries were prepared. TCRdb re-called the 5' RACE reads and gives one entry per CDR3 protein, without DNA. Its clone listing holds more than 80,000 distinct CDR3 sequences. Every subset of CD8+ T cells was sorted in triplicate at 300,000 cells each. Sequencing was performed on naive CXCR3+ CD8+ T cells from blood. Subset meaning: CD45RO-CCR7+CD27+CD95- naive CD8+ T cells expressing CXCR3 (TNR3+). This TCR derives from a human donor in good health. Some clones in this sample may be carry-over from other donors' samples. V and J are TRBV12-3 or TRBV12-4 and TRBJ2-2; TCRdb reports TRBD1, a call that lacks DNA to check it against. This CDR3 is CASSFPGQNTGELFF.